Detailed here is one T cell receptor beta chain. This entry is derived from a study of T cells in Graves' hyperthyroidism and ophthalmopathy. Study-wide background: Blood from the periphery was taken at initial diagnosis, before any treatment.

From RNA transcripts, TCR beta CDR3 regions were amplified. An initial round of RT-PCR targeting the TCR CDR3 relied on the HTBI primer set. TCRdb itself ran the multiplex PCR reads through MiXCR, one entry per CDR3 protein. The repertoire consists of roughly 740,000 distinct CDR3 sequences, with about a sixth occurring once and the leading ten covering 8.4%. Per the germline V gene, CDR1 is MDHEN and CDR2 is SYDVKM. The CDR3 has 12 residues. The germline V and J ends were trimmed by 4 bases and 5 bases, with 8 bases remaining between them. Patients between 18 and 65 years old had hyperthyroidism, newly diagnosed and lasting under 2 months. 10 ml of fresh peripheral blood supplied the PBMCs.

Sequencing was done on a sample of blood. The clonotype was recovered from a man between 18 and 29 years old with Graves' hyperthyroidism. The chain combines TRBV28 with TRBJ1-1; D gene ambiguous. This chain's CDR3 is CASSWARTEAFF. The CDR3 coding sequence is TGTGCCAGCAGTTGGGCCAGAACTGAAGCTTTCTTT.